These T cell receptor beta chains were read from a single sample in a study of T-cell memory formation after mild COVID-19. TCRdb independently ran MiXCR on the 5' RACE reads; one entry per CDR3 protein. The table has 410,000 or so distinct CDR3 sequences, about 25% seen once. The sample taken for sequencing was PBMCs or a T cell subset sorted from them (not recorded which). These receptors were collected from an adult woman who had mild COVID-19 (a few samples of this study predate the infection). Cell type and time point are not known. Both conserved end residues are part of each CDR3. A D gene is named only where the DNA matches it firmly. Size is stated for part of the rows, as once, few or many counts, or as a class when the clone is expanded.

cdr3_aa: CASSSLSTDTQYF
cdr3_nt: TGTGCCAGCAGTTCGCTTAGCACAGATACGCAGTATTTT
j_call: TRBJ2-3
clone_size: many
v_call: TRBV12-3/TRBV12-4
d_call: .

cdr3_aa: CATSRVPGGSGNEQFF
cdr3_nt: TGTGCCACCAGCAGAGTCCCTGGGGGGAGTGGGAATGAGCAGTTCTTC
j_call: TRBJ2-1
clone_size: few
v_call: TRBV15
d_call: .

cdr3_aa: CASSPGQGGIDEQFF
cdr3_nt: TGTGCCAGCAGCCCCGGACAGGGGGGGATAGATGAGCAGTTCTTC
j_call: TRBJ2-1
clone_size: few
v_call: TRBV7-9
d_call: TRBD1

cdr3_aa: CASTDEFQENQPQHF
cdr3_nt: TGTGCCAGTACAGACGAGTTCCAGGAGAATCAGCCCCAGCATTTT
j_call: TRBJ1-5
clone_size: .
v_call: TRBV2
d_call: .

cdr3_aa: CASSTPSGSTDTQYF
cdr3_nt: TGTGCCAGCAGCACTCCTAGCGGCAGCACAGATACGCAGTATTTT
j_call: TRBJ2-3
clone_size: .
v_call: TRBV12-3/TRBV12-4
d_call: TRBD2

cdr3_aa: CASSPKGDGYTF
cdr3_nt: TGTGCCAGCTCTCCGAAAGGGGATGGCTACACCTTC
j_call: TRBJ1-2
clone_size: .
v_call: TRBV11-2
d_call: .

cdr3_aa: CSVEGKWPKNEQFF
cdr3_nt: TGCAGCGTAGAGGGTAAGTGGCCCAAGAATGAGCAGTTCTTC
j_call: TRBJ2-1
clone_size: .
v_call: TRBV29-1
d_call: .

cdr3_aa: CASSQVGIGRQPQHF
cdr3_nt: TGTGCCAGCAGCCAAGTTGGGATTGGGCGGCAGCCCCAGCATTTT
j_call: TRBJ1-5
clone_size: .
v_call: TRBV14
d_call: .

cdr3_aa: CASSQGGSAGGSLGELFF
cdr3_nt: TGTGCCAGCAGCCAAGGGGGCTCAGCGGGAGGATCCCTCGGGGAGCTGTTTTTT
j_call: TRBJ2-2
clone_size: few
v_call: TRBV4-2
d_call: TRBD2

cdr3_aa: CASSLEFSGNTGELFF
cdr3_nt: TGCGCCAGCAGCTTGGAGTTTTCAGGGAACACCGGGGAGCTGTTTTTT
j_call: TRBJ2-2
clone_size: few
v_call: TRBV5-1
d_call: .

cdr3_aa: CSVFHWTGDAFF
cdr3_nt: TGCAGCGTTTTTCACTGGACAGGGGACGCTTTCTTT
j_call: TRBJ1-1
clone_size: few
v_call: TRBV29-1
d_call: TRBD1

cdr3_aa: CAISEQGAETQYF
cdr3_nt: TGTGCCATCAGTGAACAGGGTGCGGAGACCCAGTACTTC
j_call: TRBJ2-5
clone_size: many
v_call: TRBV10-3
d_call: .

cdr3_aa: CATSVEGRDAFF
cdr3_nt: TGTGCCACCAGTGTTGAGGGACGGGATGCTTTCTTT
j_call: TRBJ1-1
clone_size: .
v_call: TRBV24-1
d_call: .

cdr3_aa: CASSFDGGADEQFF
cdr3_nt: TGCGCCAGCAGCTTTGACGGGGGGGCGGATGAGCAGTTCTTC
j_call: TRBJ2-1
clone_size: few
v_call: TRBV5-1
d_call: TRBD2

cdr3_aa: CASSSGLDRTQYF
cdr3_nt: TGTGCCAGCAGTTCCGGACTAGACCGGACCCAGTACTTC
j_call: TRBJ2-5
clone_size: .
v_call: TRBV12-3/TRBV12-4
d_call: TRBD2

cdr3_aa: CASSLEAGMSYNEQFF
cdr3_nt: TGTGCCAGCAGCTTAGAGGCGGGTATGTCCTACAATGAGCAGTTCTTC
j_call: TRBJ2-1
clone_size: .
v_call: TRBV7-2
d_call: .

cdr3_aa: CASSLALLGYEQYF
cdr3_nt: TGCGCCAGCAGCTTGGCCCTCTTGGGCTACGAGCAGTACTTC
j_call: TRBJ2-7
clone_size: few
v_call: TRBV5-1
d_call: .

cdr3_aa: CASSPHAGGQPQHF
cdr3_nt: TGTGCCAGCAGCCCACATGCAGGGGGGCAGCCCCAGCATTTT
j_call: TRBJ1-5
clone_size: many
v_call: TRBV7-2
d_call: TRBD1

cdr3_aa: CASSPPGTSVSDTQYF
cdr3_nt: TGTGCCAGCTCACCGCCCGGGACTAGCGTGTCAGATACGCAGTATTTT
j_call: TRBJ2-3
clone_size: few
v_call: TRBV18
d_call: TRBD2

cdr3_aa: CASIAGGPLETQYF
cdr3_nt: TGTGCCAGCATCGCGGGGGGGCCATTGGAGACCCAGTACTTC
j_call: TRBJ2-5
clone_size: .
v_call: TRBV12-3/TRBV12-4
d_call: TRBD2

cdr3_aa: CASSKIQGPSDYGYTF
cdr3_nt: TGTGCCAGCAGCAAAATACAGGGGCCGTCGGACTATGGCTACACCTTC
j_call: TRBJ1-2
clone_size: .
v_call: TRBV7-9
d_call: TRBD1

cdr3_aa: CSARSGARGQPQHF
cdr3_nt: TGCAGTGCTAGATCCGGGGCTCGGGGTCAGCCCCAGCATTTT
j_call: TRBJ1-5
clone_size: .
v_call: TRBV20-1
d_call: .

cdr3_aa: CATSDLLRGGDTQYF
cdr3_nt: TGTGCCACCAGTGATTTGTTGAGGGGTGGCGATACGCAGTATTTT
j_call: TRBJ2-3
clone_size: .
v_call: TRBV24-1
d_call: .

cdr3_aa: CASSSSRQWRQYF
cdr3_nt: TGTGCCAGCAGTTCTTCCCGGCAATGGAGGCAGTATTTT
j_call: TRBJ2-3
clone_size: few
v_call: TRBV12-3/TRBV12-4
d_call: .

cdr3_aa: CASSYPRDGKHQETQYF
cdr3_nt: TGTGCCAGCAGCTACCCCCGGGACGGTAAACACCAAGAGACCCAGTACTTC
j_call: TRBJ2-5
clone_size: .
v_call: TRBV7-2
d_call: .

cdr3_aa: CASAMNRPSNYGYTF
cdr3_nt: TGTGCCAGCGCCATGAATCGACCTTCTAACTATGGCTACACCTTC
j_call: TRBJ1-2
clone_size: few
v_call: TRBV12-3/TRBV12-4
d_call: .

cdr3_aa: CASSLSSLPADGFF
cdr3_nt: TGTGCCAGCAGTTTGAGTTCTCTGCCGGCTGATGGGTTCTTC
j_call: TRBJ2-1
clone_size: .
v_call: TRBV12-3/TRBV12-4
d_call: .

cdr3_aa: CASRQTSLDSYNEQFF
cdr3_nt: TGTGCCAGCAGACAAACTAGCCTAGACTCCTACAATGAGCAGTTCTTC
j_call: TRBJ2-1
clone_size: .
v_call: TRBV11-2
d_call: .

cdr3_aa: CAIREEGLSQYF
cdr3_nt: TGTGCCATCAGGGAGGAGGGACTTTCGCAGTATTTT
j_call: TRBJ2-3
clone_size: few
v_call: TRBV10-3
d_call: .

cdr3_aa: CASSPLGAGSSYEQYF
cdr3_nt: TGTGCCAGCTCACCACTGGGAGCGGGGAGCTCCTACGAGCAGTACTTC
j_call: TRBJ2-7
clone_size: many
v_call: TRBV18
d_call: TRBD2

cdr3_aa: CSARALAGAADTQYF
cdr3_nt: TGCAGTGCTAGAGCCCTAGCGGGAGCGGCAGATACGCAGTATTTT
j_call: TRBJ2-3
clone_size: .
v_call: TRBV20-1
d_call: TRBD2

cdr3_aa: CASCRGEGEKLFF
cdr3_nt: TGTGCCAGCTGTCGGGGGGAGGGTGAAAAACTGTTTTTT
j_call: TRBJ1-4
clone_size: few
v_call: TRBV7-9
d_call: .

cdr3_aa: CASSQEGEGTRAFF
cdr3_nt: TGTGCCAGCAGCCAAGAGGGAGAAGGGACGAGGGCTTTCTTT
j_call: TRBJ1-1
clone_size: once
v_call: TRBV3-1
d_call: .

cdr3_aa: CATSDYRDHQPGTQYF
cdr3_nt: TGTGCCACCAGTGATTACAGGGACCACCAACCCGGTACGCAGTATTTT
j_call: TRBJ2-3
clone_size: .
v_call: TRBV24-1
d_call: .

cdr3_aa: CASSDPYTGELFF
cdr3_nt: TGTGCCAGCAGTGACCCATACACCGGGGAGCTGTTTTTT
j_call: TRBJ2-2
clone_size: .
v_call: TRBV25-1
d_call: .

cdr3_aa: CASSYGAGAGDTQYF
cdr3_nt: TGTGCCAGCAGCTACGGAGCGGGGGCCGGTGATACGCAGTATTTT
j_call: TRBJ2-3
clone_size: few
v_call: TRBV7-9
d_call: TRBD2

cdr3_aa: CASSLGSRFQETQYF
cdr3_nt: TGTGCCAGCAGCTTAGGCTCCAGGTTCCAAGAGACCCAGTACTTC
j_call: TRBJ2-5
clone_size: .
v_call: TRBV7-9
d_call: .

cdr3_aa: CASSLTHLRPNVLTF
cdr3_nt: TGCGCCAGCAGCTTGACACACTTGCGGCCCAACGTCCTGACTTTC
j_call: TRBJ2-6
clone_size: few
v_call: TRBV5-1
d_call: .

cdr3_aa: CASRIGEQYF
cdr3_nt: TGTGCCAGCCGGATTGGAGAGCAGTACTTC
j_call: TRBJ2-7
clone_size: .
v_call: TRBV18
d_call: .

cdr3_aa: CASSLEAGFTGELFF
cdr3_nt: TGTGCCAGCAGCTTAGAAGCGGGGTTCACCGGGGAGCTGTTTTTT
j_call: TRBJ2-2
clone_size: .
v_call: TRBV7-6
d_call: TRBD2

cdr3_aa: CASSIPGTGELFF
cdr3_nt: TGTGCCAGTAGTATCCCGGGCACCGGGGAGCTGTTTTTT
j_call: TRBJ2-2
clone_size: few
v_call: TRBV19
d_call: .